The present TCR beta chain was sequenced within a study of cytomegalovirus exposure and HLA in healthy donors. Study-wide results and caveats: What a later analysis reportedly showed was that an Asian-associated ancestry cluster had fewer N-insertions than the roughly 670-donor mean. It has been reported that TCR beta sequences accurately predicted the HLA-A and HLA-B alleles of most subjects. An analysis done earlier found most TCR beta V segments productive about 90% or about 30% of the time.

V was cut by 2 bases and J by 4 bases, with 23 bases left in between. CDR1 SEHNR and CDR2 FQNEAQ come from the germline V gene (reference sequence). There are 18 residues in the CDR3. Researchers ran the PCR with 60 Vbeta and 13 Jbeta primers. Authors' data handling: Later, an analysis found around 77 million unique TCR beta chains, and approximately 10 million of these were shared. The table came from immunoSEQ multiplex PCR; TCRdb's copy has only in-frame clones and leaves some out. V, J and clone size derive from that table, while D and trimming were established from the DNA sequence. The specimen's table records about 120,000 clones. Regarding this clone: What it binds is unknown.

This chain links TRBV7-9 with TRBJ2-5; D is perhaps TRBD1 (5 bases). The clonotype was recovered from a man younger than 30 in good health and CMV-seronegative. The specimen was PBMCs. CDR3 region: CASSLWQFGAGTVETQYF. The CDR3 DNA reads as TGTGCCAGCAGCTTATGGCAGTTTGGGGCAGGAACAGTAGAGACCCAGTACTTC.